Detailed here is one T cell receptor (beta chain). Antigen specificity is unknown. Repeated repertoire sampling spanned the course of chemoradiotherapy. The sample is drawn from a study of chemoradiotherapy in HPV16-positive cancers. General study points: Candidate HPV-specific clones and E7-related TCR motifs grew in tumor during treatment. Functional assays defining HPV-specific T cells used only a couple of HPV16-positive patients. Better recurrence-free survival went with HPV-responsive T-cell expansion in HPV16-positive patients.

Produced via immunoSEQ multiplex PCR; TCRdb's table is partial and in-frame only. The repertoire holds roughly 4,500 clones, around 77% seen once, with 9.3% in the top ten. The sequence was obtained from a human donor with HPV-associated anogenital cancer. Sequenced here: tumor tissue, sampled from a patient who underwent chemoradiotherapy.

The CDR3 DNA follows: TGCAGTGCTAGAGAGGGGGGCTACACCTTC. This codes for CSAREGGYTF. The V gene is TRBV20-1, the J gene TRBJ1-2, with D hard to call. Germline values: CDR1 DFQATT, CDR2 SNEGSKA (reference sequence). The germline V and J ends were trimmed by 0 bases and 8 bases, with 4 bases remaining between them. This CDR3 has 10 residues.